This TCR beta chain was sequenced during a study of shared T cell receptors in the human thymus. Some clones are missing from TCRdb's copy, which holds only in-frame ones; the method was immunoSEQ multiplex PCR. Of 450,000 to 650,000 clones in the sample, 78% are singletons; the top ten hold about 0.013%. Losses at the gene ends were 2 bases for V and 2 bases for J; bases not matched to a gene: 7. The CDR3 has 17 amino acids. Germline CDR1 MDHEN, CDR2 SYDVKM. This clone was seen more than once but under ten times. Another study also made use of these data, one on human thymus T cells. This second study notes: Thymus was obtained from resections taken during corrective heart surgery. Related work showed strongly overlapping thymic repertoires across unrelated individuals.

This chain joins TRBV28 and TRBJ1-5; 9 bases line up with TRBD1. This clonotype was obtained from a boy in the first two years of life with a congenital heart defect. Sequencing input: thymocytes. CDR3 region: CASSLPPTGGCNQPQHF. The CDR3, as DNA: TGTGCCAGCAGTTTACCCCCGACAGGGGGGTGCAATCAGCCCCAGCATTTT. Full variable domain (missing parts from reference TRBV28 and TRBJ1-5): DVKVTQSSRYLVKRTGEKVFLECVQDMDHENMFWYRQDPGLGLRLIYFSYDVKMKEKGDIPEGYSVSREKKERFSLILESASTNQTSMYLCASSLPPTGGCNQPQHFGDGTRLSIL.